The sequence of this T cell receptor beta chain was determined in a study of CD8+ T cells in alopecia areata listed by TCRdb under 2018. Regarding the complete study: The treated patients, all with moderate-to-severe alopecia areata, were enrolled in an open-label pilot trial of oral tofacitinib given at 5 to 10 mg twice daily. Patients stayed on tofacitinib for 6 to 18 months and then had 6 months of follow-up off drug so that delayed response and recurrence could be assessed. In both human patients and the C3H/HeJ mouse model, the study applied high-throughput TCRbeta sequencing to look at T cell clonal expansion in alopecia areata. In humans, TCRbeta sequencing was performed on scalp tissue and on sorted CD4+ and CD8+ peripheral blood T cells from healthy controls and from patients with patchy or totalis/universalis alopecia areata. Biopsies were taken from tofacitinib-treated patients at baseline and at 4 and 24 weeks of treatment, and a later scalp biopsy was taken in several of the tofacitinib-treated patients. Scalp clonality was compared among normal scalp (n=4), patchy alopecia areata scalp (n=8), and alopecia totalis/universalis scalp (n=8). RNA came from the PAXgene miRNA kit for fixed scalp, the miRNeasy kit for PBMCs, and the RNeasy kit for mouse skin. TCRbeta CDR3 regions were amplified by immunoSEQ multiplex PCR with 35 Vbeta forward and 13 Jbeta reverse primers.

CDR1 is given as GTSNPN and CDR2 as SVGIG, both from the germline V gene (reference sequence). CDR3 length: 12 amino acids, cysteine to phenylalanine. The CDR3 DNA has 36 bases and is translated from base 1. V loses 8 bases, J loses 0 bases, and the germline ends lie 8 bases apart. Receptor libraries were prepared by the immunoSEQ multiplex PCR assay. To provide template for TCR sequencing, every sample had RNA extracted and reverse transcribed into cDNA. SuperScript III was used to make first-strand cDNA, primed with a 2:1 mix of oligo-dT and random hexamers. A synthetic immune receptor repertoire was used to gauge amplification bias, and whatever bias remained was removed computationally. Processing in the source paper ran as follows. After raw reads were preprocessed to remove errors, the CDR3 was defined following IMGT conventions as running from the conserved cysteine to phenylalanine. Clonality was computed as 1 minus the Shannon entropy, with the entropy normalized by log2 of the number of productive unique TCRs. Scalp TCRbeta sequences were cross-referenced with sorted blood CD4 and CD8 repertoires so that the CD4 or CD8 identity of scalp clones could be inferred. TCRdb carries this immuneACCESS record with in-frame sequences only. Its versions omit some clonotypes, under half of them owing to an unresolved V gene in the studies checked, with the rest unexplained. Clone size and the V and J calls come from that table; the DNA yielded D and trimming. Across this sample there are about 150,000 clones, with about 51% seen only once. The ten largest make up roughly a fifth of the sample.

In the case of this clone: Its antigen is not yet known. No quality values exist for individual bases; no much larger clone is one base distant.

Overall study results and their limits: Shared TCR sequences between patients were less evident than in mice, which may be partly attributable to HLA diversity in the patient population. Compared with normal scalp, lesional scalp had higher clonality and more expanded CD8+ clones, particularly in alopecia totalis/universalis, a pattern that suggests antigenic drive. Unlike mouse skin, which is dominated by gammadelta T cells, normal human skin has resident alphabeta T cells that are also sequenced, and this complicates analysis of the scalp TCR repertoire.

This specimen's time point label, interpreted: baseline before oral tofacitinib. Peripheral blood and lesional scalp punch biopsies were obtained from patients with alopecia areata. After PBMCs were isolated by density centrifugation and stained for CD3, CD4 and CD8, a FACSAria was used to sort CD4+ and CD8+ T cells. This sequence was found in a human donor with alopecia areata. The chain is made from TRBV30 and TRBJ2-1, with no reliable assignment of the D segment. The sequencing here drew on CD8+ T cells sorted from blood, taken at week 0. The CDR3 here reads CASGDSYNEQFF. The nucleotides read TGTGCCAGTGGGGACTCCTACAATGAGCAGTTCTTC. The reference TRBV30 and TRBJ2-1 proteins fill in what lies around the CDR3, so the full variable domain reads SQTIHQWPATLVQPVGSPLSLECTVEGTSNPNLYWYRQAAGRGLQLLFYSVGIGQISSEVPQNLSASRPQDRQFILSSKKLLLSDSGFYLCASGDSYNEQFFGPGTRLTVL.